The clone carrying this T cell receptor (beta chain) was observed once. From germline, CDR1 is SEHNR and CDR2 FQNEAQ (reference sequence). Trimming pared 4 bases from V and 6 bases from J, leaving 10 bases between. CDR3 size: 13 residues. The entry originates in a study of cytomegalovirus exposure and HLA in healthy donors. These donors were members of the approximately 110-subject validation cohort, a group separate from the roughly 700-subject first cohort. This table comes from immunoSEQ multiplex PCR, and its TCRdb copy is limited to in-frame clones, with some not included. This table has some 120,000 clones, 85% to 90% appearing once.

V is TRBV7-9 and J is TRBJ2-1, with a tentative D call TRBD2 (5 bases). The clonotype originates from a man aged 30 to 45 in good health and CMV-seronegative. The sequencing sample was made of PBMCs. In DNA, the CDR3 is TGTGCCAGCAGCTCGGAGGCCGGCAATGAGCAGTTCTTC. Its translation: CASSSEAGNEQFF.